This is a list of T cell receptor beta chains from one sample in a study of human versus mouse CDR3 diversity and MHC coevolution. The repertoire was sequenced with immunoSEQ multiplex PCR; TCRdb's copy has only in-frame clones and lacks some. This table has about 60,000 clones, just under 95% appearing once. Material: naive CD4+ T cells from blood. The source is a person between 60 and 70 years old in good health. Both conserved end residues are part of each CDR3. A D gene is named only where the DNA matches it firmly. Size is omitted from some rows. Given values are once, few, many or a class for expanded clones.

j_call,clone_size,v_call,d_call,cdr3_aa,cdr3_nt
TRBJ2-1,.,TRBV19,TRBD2,CASSIGGLAGVDEQFF,TGTGCCAGTAGTATAGGCGGACTAGCGGGAGTAGATGAGCAGTTCTTC
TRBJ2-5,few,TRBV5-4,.,CASSFLQETQYF,TGTGCCAGCAGCTTCCTGCAAGAGACCCAGTACTTC
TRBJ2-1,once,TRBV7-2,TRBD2,CASSLAPSGSRNEQFF,TGTGCCAGCAGCTTAGCACCTAGCGGGAGTAGGAATGAGCAGTTCTTC
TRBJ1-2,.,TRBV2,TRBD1,CASSRDRLVSYGYTF,TGTGCCAGCAGCCGGGACAGACTGGTGAGCTATGGCTACACCTTC
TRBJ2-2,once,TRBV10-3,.,CAIGGGGELFF,TGTGCCATCGGAGGTGGCGGGGAGCTGTTTTTT
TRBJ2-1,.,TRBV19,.,CASSIVGGIRGQFF,TGTGCCAGTAGTATTGTAGGGGGAATCAGAGGGCAGTTCTTC
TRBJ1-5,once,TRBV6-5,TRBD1,CASSYGQGNQPQHF,TGTGCCAGCAGTTACGGACAGGGCAATCAGCCCCAGCATTTT
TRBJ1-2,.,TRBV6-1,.,CASTAGRGGGYTF,TGTGCTAGCACCGCGGGCCGGGGTGGGGGCTACACCTTC
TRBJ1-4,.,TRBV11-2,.,CASSLGTTNEKLFF,TGTGCCAGCAGCTTGGGGACAACAAATGAAAAACTGTTTTTT
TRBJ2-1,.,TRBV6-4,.,CASSDSAPPPGSPHSSEQFF,TGTGCCAGCAGTGACTCGGCCCCCCCGCCGGGGAGCCCCCACTCATCAGAGCAGTTCTTC
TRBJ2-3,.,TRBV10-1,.,CASSESSGSTDTQYF,TGCGCCAGCAGTGAGTCGAGCGGGAGCACAGATACGCAGTATTTT
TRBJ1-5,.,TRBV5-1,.,CASSLSGVGQPQHF,TGCGCCAGCAGCTTGTCAGGGGTCGGTCAGCCCCAGCATTTT
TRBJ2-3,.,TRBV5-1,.,CASSRQLSGDTQYF,TGCGCCAGCAGCCGACAGCTTTCAGGAGATACGCAGTATTTT
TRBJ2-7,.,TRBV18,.,CASSLYDKVEQYF,TGTGCCAGCTCCCTCTATGACAAAGTCGAGCAGTACTTC
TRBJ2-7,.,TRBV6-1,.,CASSTQRVSYEQYF,TGTGCCAGCAGTACCCAGCGGGTCTCCTACGAGCAGTACTTC
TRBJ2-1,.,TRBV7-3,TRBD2,CASSFSGGNNEQFF,TGTGCCAGCAGCTTTAGCGGGGGAAACAATGAGCAGTTCTTC
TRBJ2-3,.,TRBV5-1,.,CASSLVGGGGLTDTQYF,TGCGCCAGCAGCTTGGTCGGAGGGGGCGGTTTGACAGATACGCAGTATTTT
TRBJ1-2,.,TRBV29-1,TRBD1,CSAEQGTGYTF,TGCAGCGCTGAACAGGGGACTGGCTACACCTTC
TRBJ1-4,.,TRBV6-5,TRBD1,CASSYSTQGTGPKLFF,TGTGCCAGCAGTTACTCGACGCAGGGGACAGGGCCAAAACTGTTTTTT
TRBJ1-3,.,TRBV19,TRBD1,CASSPTGGGNTIYF,TGTGCCAGTAGTCCAACAGGGGGAGGAAACACCATATATTTT
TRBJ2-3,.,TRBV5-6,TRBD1,CASSQQGFDTQYF,TGTGCCAGCAGTCAACAGGGGTTTGATACGCAGTATTTT
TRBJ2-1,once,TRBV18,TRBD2,CASSPTSGRLVF,TGTGCCAGCTCACCTACTAGCGGGAGGTTGGTCTTC
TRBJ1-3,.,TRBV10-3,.,CAISDRVLSGNTIYF,TGTGCCATCAGTGATCGGGTTCTCTCTGGAAACACCATATATTTT
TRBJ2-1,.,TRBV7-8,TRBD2,CASSLILLREAGNEQFF,TGTGCCAGCAGCTTAATATTGTTGCGGGAGGCCGGGAATGAGCAGTTCTTC
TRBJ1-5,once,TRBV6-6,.,CASKGGAGNQPQHF,TGTGCCAGCAAGGGGGGGGCTGGCAATCAGCCCCAGCATTTT
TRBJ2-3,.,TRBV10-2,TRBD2,CASTAGGSTDTQYF,TGCGCCAGCACTGCGGGAGGGAGCACAGATACGCAGTATTTT
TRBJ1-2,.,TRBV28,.,CASSLGVRGASLGNYGYTF,TGTGCCAGCAGTTTGGGGGTTCGGGGGGCTTCATTGGGTAACTATGGCTACACCTTC
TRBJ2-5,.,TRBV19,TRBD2,CASSIGGLAGVGETQYF,TGTGCCAGTAGTATAGGAGGGCTAGCGGGCGTGGGAGAGACCCAGTACTTC
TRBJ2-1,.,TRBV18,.,CASSPSRAGAQVNEQFF,TGTGCCAGCTCACCAAGTAGGGCGGGGGCTCAGGTAAATGAGCAGTTCTTC
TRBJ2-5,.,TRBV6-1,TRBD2,CASSVLAGETQYF,TGTGCCAGCAGTGTACTAGCGGGAGAGACCCAGTACTTC
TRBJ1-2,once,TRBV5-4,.,CASSLFRLTDYGYTF,TGTGCCAGCAGCTTGTTCAGGCTCACCGACTATGGCTACACCTTC
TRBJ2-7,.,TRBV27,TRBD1,CASSSPGQGAYEQYF,TGTGCCAGCAGTTCCCCAGGACAGGGGGCCTACGAGCAGTACTTC
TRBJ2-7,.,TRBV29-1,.,CSVAAGPYYEQYF,TGCAGCGTTGCCGCGGGGCCATACTACGAGCAGTACTTC
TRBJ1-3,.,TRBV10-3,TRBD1,CAISDDRGRNTIYF,TGTGCCATCAGTGATGACAGGGGAAGGAACACCATATATTTT
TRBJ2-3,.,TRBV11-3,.,CASSLGGERTDTQYF,TGTGCCAGCAGCTTAGGCGGTGAACGCACAGATACGCAGTATTTT
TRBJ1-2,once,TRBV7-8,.,CASSLEGLPIRGYTF,TGTGCCAGCAGCTTAGAAGGACTCCCGATTAGGGGCTACACCTTC
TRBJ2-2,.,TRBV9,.,CASSTTGGAGGELFF,TGTGCCAGCAGCACCACAGGAGGGGCTGGCGGGGAGCTGTTTTTT
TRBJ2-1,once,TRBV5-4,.,CASTNSLTVYNEQFF,TGTGCCAGCACCAACAGTCTTACGGTCTACAATGAGCAGTTCTTC
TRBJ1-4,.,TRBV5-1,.,CASSLAVGATNEKLFF,TGCGCCAGCAGCTTGGCCGTCGGGGCAACTAATGAAAAACTGTTTTTT
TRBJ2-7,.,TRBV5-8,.,CASTKRRFIGEQYF,TGTGCCAGCACCAAGAGGAGATTTATCGGCGAGCAGTACTTC
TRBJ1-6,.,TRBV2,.,CASSPDNSYNSPLHF,TGTGCCAGCAGTCCGGACAACTCCTATAATTCACCCCTCCACTTT
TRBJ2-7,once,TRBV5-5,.,CASSPRDIFYEQYF,TGTGCCAGCAGCCCCCGGGACATCTTCTACGAGCAGTACTTC
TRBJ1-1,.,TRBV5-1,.,CASRLGGREDTEAFF,TGCGCCAGCAGGTTAGGGGGTCGGGAGGACACTGAAGCTTTCTTT
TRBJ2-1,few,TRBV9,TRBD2,CASSAGEGLVVEQFF,TGTGCCAGCAGCGCCGGGGAGGGCCTTGTAGTTGAGCAGTTCTTC